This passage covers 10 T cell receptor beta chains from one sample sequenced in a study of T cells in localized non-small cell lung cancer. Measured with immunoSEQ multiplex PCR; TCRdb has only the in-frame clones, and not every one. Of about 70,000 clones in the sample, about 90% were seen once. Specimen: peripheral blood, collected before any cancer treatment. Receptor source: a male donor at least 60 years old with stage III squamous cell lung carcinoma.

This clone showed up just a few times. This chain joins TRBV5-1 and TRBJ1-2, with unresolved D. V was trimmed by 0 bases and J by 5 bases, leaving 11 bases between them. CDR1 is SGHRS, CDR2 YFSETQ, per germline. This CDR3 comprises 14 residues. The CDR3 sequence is CASSLDPTYYGYTF. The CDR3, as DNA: TGCGCCAGCAGCTTGGATCCAACTTATTATGGCTACACCTTC.

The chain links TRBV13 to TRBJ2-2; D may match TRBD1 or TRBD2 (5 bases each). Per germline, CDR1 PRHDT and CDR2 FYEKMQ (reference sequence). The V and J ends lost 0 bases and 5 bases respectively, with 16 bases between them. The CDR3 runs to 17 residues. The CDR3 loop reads CASSLGGMGDRTGELFF. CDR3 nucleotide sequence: TGTGCCAGCAGCTTAGGGGGAATGGGGGATCGGACCGGGGAGCTGTTTTTT.

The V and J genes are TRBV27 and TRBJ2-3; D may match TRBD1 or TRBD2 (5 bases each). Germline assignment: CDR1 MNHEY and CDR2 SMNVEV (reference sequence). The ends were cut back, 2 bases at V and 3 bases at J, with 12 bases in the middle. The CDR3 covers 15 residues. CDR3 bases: TGTGCCAGCAGTTTAGAGGGACGGTTGACAGATACGCAGTATTTT. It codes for CASSLEGRLTDTQYF.

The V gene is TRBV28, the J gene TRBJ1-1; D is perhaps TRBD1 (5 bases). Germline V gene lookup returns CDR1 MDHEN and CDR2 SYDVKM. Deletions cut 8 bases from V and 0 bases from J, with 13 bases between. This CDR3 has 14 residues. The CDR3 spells CASSVGAVNTEAFF. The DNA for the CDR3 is TGTGCCAGCTCCGTAGGGGCGGTGAACACTGAAGCTTTCTTT.

The CDR3: CASRDPGDTGELFF. The CDR3 nucleotides are TGTGCCAGCAGGGACCCGGGGGACACCGGGGAGCTGTTTTTT. The gene calls are TRBV7-3 and TRBJ2-2; possible D gene TRBD2, 6 bases. The CDR3 totals 14 residues. Trimming pared 6 bases from V and 3 bases from J, leaving 11 bases between. Germline lookup yields CDR1 SGHTA and CDR2 FQGTGA.

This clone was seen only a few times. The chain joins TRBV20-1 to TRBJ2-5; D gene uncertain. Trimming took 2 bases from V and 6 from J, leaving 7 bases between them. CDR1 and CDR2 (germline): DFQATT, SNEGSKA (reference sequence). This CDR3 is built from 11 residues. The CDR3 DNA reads TGCAGTGCTAGATACGCCCAGACCCAGTACTTC. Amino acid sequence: CSARYAQTQYF.

Here the CDR3 DNA reads TGTGCCAGCAGTTACTGGGACAGGGAGAGCACTGAAGCTTTCTTT. Translation: CASSYWDRESTEAFF. This chain uses TRBV6-6 with TRBJ1-1; 9 bases map to TRBD1. Germline V CDR1 and CDR2: MNHNY, SVGAGI (reference sequence). Trimming removed 1 base from V and 4 bases from J; junction bases left unmatched: 4. The CDR3 has 15 residues.

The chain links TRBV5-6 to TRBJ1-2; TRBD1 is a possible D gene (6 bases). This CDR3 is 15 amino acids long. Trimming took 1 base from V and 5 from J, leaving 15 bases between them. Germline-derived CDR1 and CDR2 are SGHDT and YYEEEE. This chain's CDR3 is CASSLRTATLYGYTF. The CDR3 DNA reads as TGTGCCAGCAGCTTGCGGACAGCGACCTTATATGGCTACACCTTC. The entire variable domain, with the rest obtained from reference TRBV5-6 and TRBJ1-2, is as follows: DAGVTQSPTHLIKTRGQQVTLRCSPKSGHDTVSWYQQALGQGPQFIFQYYEEEERQRGNFPDRFSGHQFPNYSSELNVNALLLGDSALYLCASSLRTATLYGYTFGSGTRLTVV.

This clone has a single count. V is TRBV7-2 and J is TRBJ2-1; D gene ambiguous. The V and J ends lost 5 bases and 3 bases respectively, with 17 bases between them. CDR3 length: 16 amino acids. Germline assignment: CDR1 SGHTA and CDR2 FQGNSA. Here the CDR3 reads CASSPATRDSYNEQFF. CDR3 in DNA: TGTGCCAGCAGCCCAGCTACAAGGGATAGCTACAATGAGCAGTTCTTC.

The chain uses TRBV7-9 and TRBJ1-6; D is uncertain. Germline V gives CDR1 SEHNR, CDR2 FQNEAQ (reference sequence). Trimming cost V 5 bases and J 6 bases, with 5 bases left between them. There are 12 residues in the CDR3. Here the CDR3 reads CASSPVNSPLHF. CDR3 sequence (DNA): TGTGCCAGCAGCCCGGTTAATTCACCCCTCCACTTT.